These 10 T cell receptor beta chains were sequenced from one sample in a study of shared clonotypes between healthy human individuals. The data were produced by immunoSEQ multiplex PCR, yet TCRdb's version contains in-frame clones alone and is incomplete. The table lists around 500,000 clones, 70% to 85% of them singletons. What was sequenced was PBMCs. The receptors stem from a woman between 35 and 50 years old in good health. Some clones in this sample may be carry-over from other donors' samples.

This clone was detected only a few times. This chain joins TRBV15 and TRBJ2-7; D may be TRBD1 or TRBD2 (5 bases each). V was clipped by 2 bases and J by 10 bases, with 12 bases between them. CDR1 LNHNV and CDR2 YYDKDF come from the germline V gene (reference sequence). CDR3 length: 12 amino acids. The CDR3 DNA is TGTGCCACCAGCAGACTCCGGGACGTCCAGTACTTC. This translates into CATSRLRDVQYF.

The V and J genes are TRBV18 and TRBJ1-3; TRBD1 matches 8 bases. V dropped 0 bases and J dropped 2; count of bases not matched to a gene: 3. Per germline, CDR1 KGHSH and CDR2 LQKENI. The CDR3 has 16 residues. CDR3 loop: CASSPPGTGTGNTIYF. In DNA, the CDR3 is TGTGCCAGCTCACCACCGGGGACAGGTACTGGAAACACCATATATTTT. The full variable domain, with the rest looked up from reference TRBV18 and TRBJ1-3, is NAGVMQNPRHLVRRRGQEARLRCSPMKGHSHVYWYRQLPEEGLKFMVYLQKENIIDESGMPKERFSAEFPKEGPSILRIQQVVRGDSAAYFCASSPPGTGTGNTIYFGEGSWLTVV.

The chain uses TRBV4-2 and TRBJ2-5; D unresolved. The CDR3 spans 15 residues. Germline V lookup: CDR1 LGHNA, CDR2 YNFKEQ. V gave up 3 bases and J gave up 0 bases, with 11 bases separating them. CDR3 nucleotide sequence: TGTGCCAGCAGCCATCCAGGACGGAACCAAGAGACCCAGTACTTC. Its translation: CASSHPGRNQETQYF.

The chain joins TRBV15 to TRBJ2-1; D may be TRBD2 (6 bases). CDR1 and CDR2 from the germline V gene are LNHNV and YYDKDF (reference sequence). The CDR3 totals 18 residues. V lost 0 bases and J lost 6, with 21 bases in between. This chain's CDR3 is CATSRDYIQLTRGNEQFF. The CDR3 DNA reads TGTGCCACCAGCAGAGATTATATACAGCTCACGCGGGGCAATGAGCAGTTCTTC.

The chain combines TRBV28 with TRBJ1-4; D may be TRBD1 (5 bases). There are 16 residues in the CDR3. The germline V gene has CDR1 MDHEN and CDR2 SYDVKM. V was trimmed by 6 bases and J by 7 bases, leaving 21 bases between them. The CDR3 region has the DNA TGTGCCAGCAGCCCTGCCTTTTGGGGACGTCGTGAAAAACTGTTTTTT. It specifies CASSPAFWGRREKLFF.

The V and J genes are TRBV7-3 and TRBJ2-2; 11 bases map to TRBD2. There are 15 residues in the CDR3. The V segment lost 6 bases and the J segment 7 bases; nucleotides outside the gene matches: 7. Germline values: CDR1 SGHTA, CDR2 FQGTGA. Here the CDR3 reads CASRRGLAADGELFF. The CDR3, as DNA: TGTGCCAGCAGAAGGGGACTAGCGGCCGACGGGGAGCTGTTTTTT.

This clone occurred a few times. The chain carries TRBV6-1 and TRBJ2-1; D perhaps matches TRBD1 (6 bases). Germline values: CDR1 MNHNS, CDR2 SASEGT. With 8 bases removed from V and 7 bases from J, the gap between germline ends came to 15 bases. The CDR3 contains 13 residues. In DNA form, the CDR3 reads TGTGCCAGCGGGGCAGGGGAAATAAATGAGCAGTTCTTC. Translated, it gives CASGAGEINEQFF.

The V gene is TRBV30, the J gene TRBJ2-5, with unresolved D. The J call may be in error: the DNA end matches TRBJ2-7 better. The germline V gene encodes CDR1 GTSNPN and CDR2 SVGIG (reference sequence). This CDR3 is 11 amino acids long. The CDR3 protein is CAWSLGYEQYF. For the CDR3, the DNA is TGTGCCTGGAGTTTGGGTTACGAGCAGTACTTC.

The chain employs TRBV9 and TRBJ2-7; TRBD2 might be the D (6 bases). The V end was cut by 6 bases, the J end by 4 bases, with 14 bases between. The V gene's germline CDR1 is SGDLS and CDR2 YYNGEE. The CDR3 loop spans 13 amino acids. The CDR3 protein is CASMLAGRYEQYF. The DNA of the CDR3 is TGTGCCAGCATGCTGGCAGGGAGGTACGAGCAGTACTTC.

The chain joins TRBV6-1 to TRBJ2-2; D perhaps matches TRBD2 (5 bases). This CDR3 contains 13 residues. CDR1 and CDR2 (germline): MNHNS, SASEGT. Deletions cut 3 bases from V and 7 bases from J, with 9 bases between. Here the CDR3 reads CASSETGNGELFF. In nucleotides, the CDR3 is TGTGCCAGCAGTGAGACGGGGAACGGGGAGCTGTTTTTT.